This T cell receptor (beta chain) was profiled in a study of blood T cell repertoires in COVID-19. Turning to the study itself: Acute-phase and convalescent COVID-19 samples originated in the United States, Italy and Spain. T cells, B-cell-depleted T cells, or PBMCs supplied cDNA or gDNA.

The germline CDR1 and CDR2 sequences are MRHNA and SNTAGT. The CDR3 has 12 amino acids. V gave up 10 bases and J gave up 5 bases; unmatched junction bases: 7. Original data processing: How many nucleated cells were present was estimated from reference gene primer amplification. The table came from immunoSEQ multiplex PCR; TCRdb's copy has only in-frame clones and leaves some out. V and J calls and clone size follow that table, whereas D and trimming were derived from the DNA. The table lists about 140,000 clones, around 84% of them singletons, with 8.2% in the top ten. The sequenced sample was peripheral blood. The source of this sequence is a woman aged 55-70 years with acute or convalescent COVID-19. The chain uses TRBV6-4 and TRBJ2-5, with TRBD1 identical over 7 bases. The chain's CDR3 is CAIPQGSETQYF. For the CDR3, the DNA is TGTGCCATTCCACAGGGGTCGGAGACCCAGTACTTC.